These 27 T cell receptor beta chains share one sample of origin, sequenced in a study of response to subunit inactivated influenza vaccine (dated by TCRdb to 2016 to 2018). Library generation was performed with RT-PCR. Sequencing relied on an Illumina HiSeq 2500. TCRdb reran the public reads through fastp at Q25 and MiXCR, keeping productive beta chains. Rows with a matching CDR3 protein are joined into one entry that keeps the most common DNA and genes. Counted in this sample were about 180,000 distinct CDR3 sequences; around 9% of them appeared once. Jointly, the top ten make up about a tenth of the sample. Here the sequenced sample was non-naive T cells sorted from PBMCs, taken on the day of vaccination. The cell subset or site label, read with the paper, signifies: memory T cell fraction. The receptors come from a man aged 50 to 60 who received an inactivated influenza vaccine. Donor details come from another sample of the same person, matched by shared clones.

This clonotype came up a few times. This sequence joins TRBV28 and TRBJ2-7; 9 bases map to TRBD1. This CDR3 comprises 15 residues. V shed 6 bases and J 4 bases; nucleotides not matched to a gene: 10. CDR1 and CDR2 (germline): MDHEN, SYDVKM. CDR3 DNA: TGTGCCAGCAGCCGTGGCGGGACAGGGAATTACGAGCAGTACTTC. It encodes CASSRGGTGNYEQYF.

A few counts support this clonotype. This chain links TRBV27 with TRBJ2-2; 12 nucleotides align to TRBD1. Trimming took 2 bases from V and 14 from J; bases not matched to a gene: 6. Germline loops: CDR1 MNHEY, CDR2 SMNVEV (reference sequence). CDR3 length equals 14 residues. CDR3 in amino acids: CASSLGTGTGGLFF. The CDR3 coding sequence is TGTGCCAGCAGTTTAGGGACGGGGACAGGGGGCCTGTTTTTT.

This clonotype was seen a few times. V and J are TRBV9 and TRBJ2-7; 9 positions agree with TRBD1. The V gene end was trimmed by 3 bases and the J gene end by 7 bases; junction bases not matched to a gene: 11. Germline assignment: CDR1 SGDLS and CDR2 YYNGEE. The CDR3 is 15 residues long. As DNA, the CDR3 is TGTGCCAGCAGCGCCTCCGGGACAGGGATCGCAGAGCAGTACTTC. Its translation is CASSASGTGIAEQYF.

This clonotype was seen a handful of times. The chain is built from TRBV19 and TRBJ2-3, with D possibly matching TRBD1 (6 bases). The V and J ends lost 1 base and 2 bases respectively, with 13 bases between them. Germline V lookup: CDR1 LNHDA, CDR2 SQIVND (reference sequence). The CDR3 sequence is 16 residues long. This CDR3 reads CASSIVQTGDTDTQYF. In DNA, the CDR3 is TGTGCCAGTAGTATAGTCCAGACAGGAGACACAGATACGCAGTATTTT.

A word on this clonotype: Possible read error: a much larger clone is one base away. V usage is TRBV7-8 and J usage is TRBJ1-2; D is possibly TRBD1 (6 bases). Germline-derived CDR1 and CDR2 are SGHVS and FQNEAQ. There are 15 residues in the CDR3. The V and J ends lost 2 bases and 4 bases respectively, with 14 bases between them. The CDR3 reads CASSLSVQGPYGYTF. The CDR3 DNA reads TGTGCCAGCAGCTTATCTGTCCAGGGGCCCTATGGCTACACCTTC. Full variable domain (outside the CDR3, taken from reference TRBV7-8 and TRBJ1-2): GAGVSQSPRYKVAKRGQDVALRCDPISGHVSLFWYQQALGQGPEFLTYFQNEAQLDKSGLPSDRFFAERPEGSVSTLKIQRTQQEDSAVYLCASSLSVQGPYGYTFGSGTRLTVV.

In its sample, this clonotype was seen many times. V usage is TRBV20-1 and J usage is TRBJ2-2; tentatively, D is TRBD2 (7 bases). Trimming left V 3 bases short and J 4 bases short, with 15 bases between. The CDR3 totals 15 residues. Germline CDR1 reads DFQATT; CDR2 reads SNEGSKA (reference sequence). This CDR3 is CSASPGGWGTGELFF. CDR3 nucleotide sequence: TGCAGTGCTAGCCCGGGGGGCTGGGGCACCGGGGAGCTGTTTTTT.

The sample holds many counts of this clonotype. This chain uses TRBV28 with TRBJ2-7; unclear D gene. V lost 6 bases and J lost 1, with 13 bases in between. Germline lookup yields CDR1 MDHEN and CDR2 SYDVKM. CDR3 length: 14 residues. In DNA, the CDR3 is TGTGCCAGCAGCGCTCCCCGGGTATCCTACGAGCAGTACTTC. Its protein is CASSAPRVSYEQYF.

As DNA, the CDR3 is TGTGCCAGCAGCTTAGGGGTGCGTACCGGGGAGCTGTTTTTT. Translated: CASSLGVRTGELFF. The chain links TRBV7-2 to TRBJ2-2; D unclear. This CDR3 has 14 amino acids. The V end lost 1 base, the J end lost 5 bases, and 8 bases lay between the germline ends. Germline V CDR1 and CDR2: SGHTA, FQGNSA.

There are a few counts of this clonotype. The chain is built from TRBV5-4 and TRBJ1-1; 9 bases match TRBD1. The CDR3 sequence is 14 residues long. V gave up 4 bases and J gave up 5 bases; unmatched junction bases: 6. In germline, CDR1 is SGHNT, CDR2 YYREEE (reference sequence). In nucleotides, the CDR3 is TGTGCCAGCAGCCGACGGGACAGGGAGACTGAAGCTTTCTTT. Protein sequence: CASSRRDRETEAFF.

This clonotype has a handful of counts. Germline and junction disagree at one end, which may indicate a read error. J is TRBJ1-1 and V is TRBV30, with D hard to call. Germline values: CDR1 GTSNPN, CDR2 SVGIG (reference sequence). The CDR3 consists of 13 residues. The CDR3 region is CACSGRLNTEAFF. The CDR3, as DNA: TGTGCCTGCAGTGGGCGGTTGAACACTGAAGCTTTCTTT.

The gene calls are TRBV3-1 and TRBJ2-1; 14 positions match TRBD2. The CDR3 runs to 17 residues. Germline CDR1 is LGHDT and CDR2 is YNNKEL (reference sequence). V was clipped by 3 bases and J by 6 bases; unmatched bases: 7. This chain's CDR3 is CASSQMTSGGASNEQFF. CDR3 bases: TGTGCCAGCAGCCAGATGACTAGCGGGGGGGCGAGCAATGAGCAGTTCTTC.

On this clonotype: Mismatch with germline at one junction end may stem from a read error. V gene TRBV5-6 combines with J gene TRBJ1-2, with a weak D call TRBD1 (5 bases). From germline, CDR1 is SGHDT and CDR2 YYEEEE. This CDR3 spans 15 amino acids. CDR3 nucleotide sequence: TGTGCCAGCAGCTTGGGGGGCAGCCTGACCTATGGCCACACCTTC. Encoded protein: CASSLGGSLTYGHTF.

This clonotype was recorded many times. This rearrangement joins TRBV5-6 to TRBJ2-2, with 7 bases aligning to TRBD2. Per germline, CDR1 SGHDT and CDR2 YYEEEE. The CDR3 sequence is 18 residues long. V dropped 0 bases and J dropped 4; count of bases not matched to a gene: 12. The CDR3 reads CASSLVRVAGDPTGELFF. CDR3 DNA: TGTGCCAGCAGCTTGGTCCGAGTAGCGGGCGACCCCACCGGGGAGCTGTTTTTT. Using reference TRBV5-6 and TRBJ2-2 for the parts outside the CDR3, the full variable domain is DAGVTQSPTHLIKTRGQQVTLRCSPKSGHDTVSWYQQALGQGPQFIFQYYEEEERQRGNFPDRFSGHQFPNYSSELNVNALLLGDSALYLCASSLVRVAGDPTGELFFGEGSRLTVL.

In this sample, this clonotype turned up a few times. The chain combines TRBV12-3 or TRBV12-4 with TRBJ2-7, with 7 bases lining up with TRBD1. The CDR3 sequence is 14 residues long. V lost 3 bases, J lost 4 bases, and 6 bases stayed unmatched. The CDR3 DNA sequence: TGTGCCAGCAGTTTCCGGGACAGAGGATACGAGCAGTACTTC. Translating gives CASSFRDRGYEQYF.

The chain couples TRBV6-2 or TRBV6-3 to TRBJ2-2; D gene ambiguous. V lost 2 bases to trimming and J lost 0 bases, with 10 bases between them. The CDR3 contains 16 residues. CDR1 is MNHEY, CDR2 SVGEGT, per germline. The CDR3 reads CASSYGGISNTGELFF. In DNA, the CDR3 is TGTGCCAGCAGTTACGGTGGAATTTCGAACACCGGGGAGCTGTTTTTT.

The CDR3 coding sequence is TGTGCCAGCAGCCGGGACAGGGAGACCTACAATGAGCAGTTCTTC. Translated: CASSRDRETYNEQFF. The chain is built from TRBV25-1 and TRBJ2-1; 9 bases are a match to TRBD1. The germline CDR1 and CDR2 sequences are MGHDK and SYGVNS. This CDR3 region has 15 residues. With V trimmed by 6 bases and J by 2 bases, 5 bases remained unmatched. The full variable domain, its missing parts supplied by reference TRBV25-1 and TRBJ2-1, is EADIYQTPRYLVIGTGKKITLECSQTMGHDKMYWYQQDPGMELHLIHYSYGVNSTEKGDLSSESTVSRIRTEHFPLTLESARPSHTSQYLCASSRDRETYNEQFFGPGTRLTVL.

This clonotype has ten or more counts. The CDR3 DNA reads as TGTGCCAGCAGTGAAGTCTCCTACGAGCAGTACTTC. It codes for CASSEVSYEQYF. The chain is built from TRBV6-1 and TRBJ2-7; D not certain. The V gene lost 1 base and the J gene lost 0 bases, with 1 base spanning the gap. Germline values: CDR1 MNHNS, CDR2 SASEGT. This CDR3 region has 12 residues.

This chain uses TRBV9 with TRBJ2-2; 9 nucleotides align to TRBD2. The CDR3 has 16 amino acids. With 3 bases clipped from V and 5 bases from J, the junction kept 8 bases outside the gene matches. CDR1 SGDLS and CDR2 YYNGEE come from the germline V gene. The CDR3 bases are TGTGCCAGCAGCGAGCGAGCGGGGGGCGGGACCGGGGAGCTGTTTTTT. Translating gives CASSERAGGGTGELFF.

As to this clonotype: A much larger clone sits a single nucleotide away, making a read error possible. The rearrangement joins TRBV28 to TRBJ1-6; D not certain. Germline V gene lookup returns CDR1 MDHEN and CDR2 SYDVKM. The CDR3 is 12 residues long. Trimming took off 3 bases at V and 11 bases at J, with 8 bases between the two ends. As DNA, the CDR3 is TGTGCCAGCAGTTTTGTGAATACACCCCTCCACTTT. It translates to CASSFVNTPLHF. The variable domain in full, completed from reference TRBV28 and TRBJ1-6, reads DVKVTQSSRYLVKRTGEKVFLECVQDMDHENMFWYRQDPGLGLRLIYFSYDVKMKEKGDIPEGYSVSREKKERFSLILESASTNQTSMYLCASSFVNTPLHFGNGTRLTVT.

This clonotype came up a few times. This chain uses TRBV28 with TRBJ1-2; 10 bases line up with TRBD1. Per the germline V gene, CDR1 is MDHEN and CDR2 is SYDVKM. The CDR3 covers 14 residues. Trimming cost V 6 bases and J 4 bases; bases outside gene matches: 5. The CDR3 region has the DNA TGTGCCAGCAGGACAGGGGGCACCAGCTATGGCTACACCTTC. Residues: CASRTGGTSYGYTF.

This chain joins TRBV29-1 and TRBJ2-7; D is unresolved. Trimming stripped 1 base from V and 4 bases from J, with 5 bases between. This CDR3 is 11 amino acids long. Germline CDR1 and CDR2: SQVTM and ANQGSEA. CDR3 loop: CSVEVGYEQYF. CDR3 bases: TGCAGCGTTGAAGTCGGGTACGAGCAGTACTTC.

The CDR3 spells CSAPRGAEDEQYF. The CDR3 DNA reads as TGCAGTGCCCCCCGGGGGGCCGAGGACGAGCAGTACTTC. This chain joins TRBV20-1 and TRBJ2-7; TRBD2 is a possible D gene (7 bases). From germline, CDR1 is DFQATT and CDR2 SNEGSKA (reference sequence). The V end lost 6 bases, the J end lost 5 bases, and 17 bases lay between the germline ends. CDR3 size: 13 residues.

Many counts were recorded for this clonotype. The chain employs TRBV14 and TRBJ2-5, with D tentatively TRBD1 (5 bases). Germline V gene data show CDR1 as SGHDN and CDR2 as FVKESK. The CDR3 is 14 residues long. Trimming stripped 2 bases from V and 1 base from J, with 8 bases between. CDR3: CASSQLDSQETQYF. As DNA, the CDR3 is TGTGCCAGCAGCCAATTAGACAGCCAAGAGACCCAGTACTTC.

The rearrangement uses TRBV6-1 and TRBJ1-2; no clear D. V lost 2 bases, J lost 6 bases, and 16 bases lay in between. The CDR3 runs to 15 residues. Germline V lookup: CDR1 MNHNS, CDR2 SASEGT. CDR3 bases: TGTGCCAGCAGTGAAAGGCGGACTGATAGGGATGGCTACACCTTC. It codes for CASSERRTDRDGYTF.

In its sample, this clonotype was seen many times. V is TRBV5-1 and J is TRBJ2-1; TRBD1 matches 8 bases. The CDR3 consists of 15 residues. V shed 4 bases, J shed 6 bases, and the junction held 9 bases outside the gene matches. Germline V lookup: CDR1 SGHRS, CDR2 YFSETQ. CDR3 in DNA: TGCGCCAGCAGCGTTGGGGACAGGCCGATCAATGAGCAGTTCTTC. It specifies CASSVGDRPINEQFF.

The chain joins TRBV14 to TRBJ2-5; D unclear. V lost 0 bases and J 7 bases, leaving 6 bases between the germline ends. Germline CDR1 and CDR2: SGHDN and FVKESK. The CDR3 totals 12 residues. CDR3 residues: CASSQDRVTQYF. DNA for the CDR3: TGTGCCAGCAGCCAAGATCGGGTGACCCAGTACTTC.

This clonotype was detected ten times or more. DNA for the CDR3: TGTGCCAGCAGTCGCCAGGGACAGGGGTCCTACGAGCAGTACTTC. Translating it yields CASSRQGQGSYEQYF. This chain joins TRBV28 and TRBJ2-7; 10 nucleotides agree with TRBD1. The CDR3 has 15 residues. V gave up 5 bases and J gave up 1 base; unmatched junction bases: 5. Germline-derived CDR1 and CDR2 are MDHEN and SYDVKM.